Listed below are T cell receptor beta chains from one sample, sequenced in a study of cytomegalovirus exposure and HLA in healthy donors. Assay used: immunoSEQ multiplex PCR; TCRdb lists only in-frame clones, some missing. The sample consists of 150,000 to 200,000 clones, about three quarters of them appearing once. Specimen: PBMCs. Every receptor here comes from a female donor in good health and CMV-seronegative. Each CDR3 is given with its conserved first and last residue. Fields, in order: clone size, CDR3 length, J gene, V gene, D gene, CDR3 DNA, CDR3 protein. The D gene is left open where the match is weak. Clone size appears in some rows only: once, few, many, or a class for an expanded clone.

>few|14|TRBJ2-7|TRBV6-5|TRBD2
TGTGCCAGCACCCAACGGGGGGGTCCCTACGAGCAGTACTTC
CASTQRGGPYEQYF
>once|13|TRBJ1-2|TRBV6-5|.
TGTGCCAGCAGACTTACCGATAACTATGGCTACACCTTC
CASRLTDNYGYTF
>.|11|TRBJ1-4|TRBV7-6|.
TGTGCCAGCAGCAGCCGGGAAAAACTGTTTTTT
CASSSREKLFF
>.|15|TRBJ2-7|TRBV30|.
TGTGCCTGGAGTGGGGTAACAGGGCTTACCTACGAGCAGTACTTC
CAWSGVTGLTYEQYF
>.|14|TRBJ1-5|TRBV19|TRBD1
TGTGCCAGTAGTCCCCGGGACAGCGCTCAGCCCCAGCATTTT
CASSPRDSAQPQHF
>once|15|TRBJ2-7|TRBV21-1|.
TGTGCCAGCAAGTTGTGCATCCAGGTACTCTACGAGCAGTACTTC
CASKLCIQVLYEQYF
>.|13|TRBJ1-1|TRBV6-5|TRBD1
TGTGCCAGCACCGACAGGGGCGCTCCTGAAGCTTTCTTT
CASTDRGAPEAFF
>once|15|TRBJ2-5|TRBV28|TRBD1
TGTGCCAGCAGTGCTACCAGGGGGACCCTCGAGACCCAGTACTTC
CASSATRGTLETQYF
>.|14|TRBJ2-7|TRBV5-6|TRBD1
TGTGCCAGCAGCCCGGGACAGGGGGTCCACGAGCAGTACTTC
CASSPGQGVHEQYF
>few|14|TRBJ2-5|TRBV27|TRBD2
TGTGCCAGCAGTTTATCCTCCCTCGGGGGGGACCAGTACTTC
CASSLSSLGGDQYF
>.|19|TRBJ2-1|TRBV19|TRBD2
TGTGCCAGTAGTCCGTGGGGACTAGCGGGAGGGAGCTCCTACAATGAGCAGTTCTTC
CASSPWGLAGGSSYNEQFF
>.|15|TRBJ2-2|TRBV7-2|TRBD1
TGTGCCAGCAGCTCGCAGGGGGTTGGGACCGGGGAGCTGTTTTTT
CASSSQGVGTGELFF
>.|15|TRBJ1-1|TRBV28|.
TGTGCCAGCAGTTTACCCCGGACAGCACTAACTGAAGCTTTCTTT
CASSLPRTALTEAFF
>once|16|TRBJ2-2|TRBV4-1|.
TGCGCCAGCAGCCACGGAAAAGACAGCTTCACCGGGGAGCTGTTTTTT
CASSHGKDSFTGELFF
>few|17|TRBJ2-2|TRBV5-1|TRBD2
TGCGCCAGCAGCTGGACTAGCGGGAGCCCGGGCACCGGGGAGCTGTTTTTT
CASSWTSGSPGTGELFF
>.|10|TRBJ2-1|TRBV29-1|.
TGCAGCGCCGGGGAGGAGGGGGCGTTCTTC
CSAGEEGAFF
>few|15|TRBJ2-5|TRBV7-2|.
TGTGCCAGCAGCTTAGAAGTTCCGGGCGGGGAGACCCAGTACTTC
CASSLEVPGGETQYF
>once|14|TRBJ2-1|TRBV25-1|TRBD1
TGTGCCAGCGTCCCGGGACAGGGGGCCTATGAGCAGTTCTTC
CASVPGQGAYEQFF
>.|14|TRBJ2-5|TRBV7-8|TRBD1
TGTGCCAGCAGCGGCGGGACAGGGAGGGAGACCCAGTACTTC
CASSGGTGRETQYF
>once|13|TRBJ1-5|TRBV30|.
TGTGCCTGGGACCTTGGCCGGAGCCAGCCCCAGCATTTT
CAWDLGRSQPQHF
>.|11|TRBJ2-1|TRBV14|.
TGTGCCAGCAGCCCCGGGAATGAGCAGTTCTTC
CASSPGNEQFF
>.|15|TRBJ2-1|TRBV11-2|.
TGTGCCAGCAGCTTAGACCCCGGGGTGGGCTTCGGGCAGTTCTTC
CASSLDPGVGFGQFF
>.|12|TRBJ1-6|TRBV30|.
TGTGCCTGGAGTCTGTCCAATTCACCCCTCCACTTT
CAWSLSNSPLHF
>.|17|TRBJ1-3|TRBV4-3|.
TGCGCCAGCAGCCAAGATCGGGGGGACCTCTCTGGAAACACCATATATTTT
CASSQDRGDLSGNTIYF
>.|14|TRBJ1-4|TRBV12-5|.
TGTGCTAGTGGTTTGGTTCAGGGAACTGGAAAACTGTTTTTT
CASGLVQGTGKLFF
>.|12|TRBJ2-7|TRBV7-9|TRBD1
TGTGCCAGCAGCCCAAGGGGGCTCGAGCAGTACTTC
CASSPRGLEQYF
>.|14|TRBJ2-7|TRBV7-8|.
TGTGCCAGCAGCTCGGACTCCCTCTCCTACGAGCAGTACTTC
CASSSDSLSYEQYF
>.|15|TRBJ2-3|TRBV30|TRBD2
TGTGCCTGGGGGCCCCCACTAGCGGCACCAGATACGCAGTATTTT
CAWGPPLAAPDTQYF
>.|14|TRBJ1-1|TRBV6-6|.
TGTGCCAGCACCATGGACAGCTTGAACACTGAAGCTTTCTTT
CASTMDSLNTEAFF
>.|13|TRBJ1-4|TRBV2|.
TGTGCCAGTTCAATCTCCGCCAGTGTAAAACTGTTTTTT
CASSISASVKLFF
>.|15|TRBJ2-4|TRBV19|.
TGTGCCAGTAGTATATTTCCGTTAGCCAAAAACATTCAGTACTTC
CASSIFPLAKNIQYF
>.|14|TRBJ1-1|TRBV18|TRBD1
TGTGCCAGCTCCCTAACAGGGGAGCGCACTGAAGCTTTCTTT
CASSLTGERTEAFF
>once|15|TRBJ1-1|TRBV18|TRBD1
TGTGCCAGCTCACCGGTTCCAACAGGGGTGGCTGAAGCTTTCTTT
CASSPVPTGVAEAFF
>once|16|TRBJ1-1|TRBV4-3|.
TGCGCCAGCAGCCAGCCCGCCAGGGGATCGAACACTGAAGCTTTCTTT
CASSQPARGSNTEAFF
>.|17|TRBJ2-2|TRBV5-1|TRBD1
TGCGCCAGCAGGGCGCCGGGACAGGGGTTAAACACCGGGGAGCTGTTTTTT
CASRAPGQGLNTGELFF
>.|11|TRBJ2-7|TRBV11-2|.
TGTGCCAGCAGTCCCGGGACTCGGGGGTACTTC
CASSPGTRGYF
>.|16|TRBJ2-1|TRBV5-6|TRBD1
TGTGCCAGCAGCCACGACAGGGGAGCCACCTACAATGAGCAGTTCTTC
CASSHDRGATYNEQFF
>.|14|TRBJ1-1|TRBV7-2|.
TGTGCCAGCAGCTTAGTGGGCATCGTGGAACTTGGTTTCTTT
CASSLVGIVELGFF